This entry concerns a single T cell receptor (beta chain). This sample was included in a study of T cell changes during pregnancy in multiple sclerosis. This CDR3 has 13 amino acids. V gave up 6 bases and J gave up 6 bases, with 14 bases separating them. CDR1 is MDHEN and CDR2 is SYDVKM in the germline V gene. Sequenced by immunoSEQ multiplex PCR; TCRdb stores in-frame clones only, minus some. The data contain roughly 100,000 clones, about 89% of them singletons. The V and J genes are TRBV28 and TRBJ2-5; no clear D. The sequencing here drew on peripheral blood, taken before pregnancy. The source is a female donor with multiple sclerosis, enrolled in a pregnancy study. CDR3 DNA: TGTGCCAGCAGCAATCCGGGTGTTAAGACCCAGTACTTC. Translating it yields CASSNPGVKTQYF.